This TCR beta chain was recovered during a study of cytomegalovirus exposure and HLA in healthy donors. Notes on the study in general: Among TCR beta chains, those listed as cytomegalovirus-associated numbered approximately 150. Among immune exposure information, only CMV serostatus was available.

A note on this clone: Its antigen is unidentified.

This PCR relied on a set of 60 Vbeta primers and 13 Jbeta primers. Original data processing: Later reanalysis found 75 million to 95 million unique TCR beta chains, some 10 million of them shared. The repertoire was sequenced with immunoSEQ multiplex PCR; TCRdb's copy has only in-frame clones and lacks some. V and J calls and clone size come straight from that table; D and trimming were deduced from the DNA. The sample consists of 80,000 to 130,000 clones, roughly 77% of them appearing once. Germline values: CDR1 MNHEY, CDR2 SMNVEV (reference sequence). CDR3 length equals 16 residues. With V trimmed by 4 bases and J by 4 bases, 4 bases remained unmatched. The donors, nominally healthy at sampling, likely had unrecorded immune exposures.

This clonotype originated in a woman aged 45-65 years in good health and CMV-seropositive. Sequencing used PBMCs. The chain uses TRBV27 and TRBJ2-1, with 13 positions matching TRBD2. CDR3 region: CASSSPGLAGYNEQFF. In DNA, the CDR3 is TGTGCCAGCAGTTCCCCGGGACTAGCGGGGTACAATGAGCAGTTCTTC.